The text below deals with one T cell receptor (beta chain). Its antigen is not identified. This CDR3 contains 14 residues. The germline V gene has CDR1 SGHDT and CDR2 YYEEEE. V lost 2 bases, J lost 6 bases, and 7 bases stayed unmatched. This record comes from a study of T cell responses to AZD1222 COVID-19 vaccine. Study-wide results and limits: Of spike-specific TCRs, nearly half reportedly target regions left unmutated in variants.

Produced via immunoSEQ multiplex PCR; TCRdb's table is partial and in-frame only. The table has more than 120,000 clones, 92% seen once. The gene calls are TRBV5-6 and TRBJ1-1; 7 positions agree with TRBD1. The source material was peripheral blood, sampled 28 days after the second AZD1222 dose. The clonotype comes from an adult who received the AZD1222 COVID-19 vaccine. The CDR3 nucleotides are TGTGCCAGCAGCTTTGGGACAGAAGCGGCTGAAGCTTTCTTT. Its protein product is CASSFGTEAAEAFF.